The entry that follows covers one TCR beta chain sequence. As yet, its antigen is unknown. Different DNA sequences within this sample yield the same CDR3. This CDR3 has 13 amino acids. V dropped 5 bases and J dropped 2 bases, with 7 bases sitting between them. CDR1 SGHTA and CDR2 FQGNSA come from the germline V gene. Clones were read by immunoSEQ multiplex PCR, and TCRdb kept only the in-frame ones, dropping some. The repertoire consists of approximately 2.1 million clones, with 93% occurring once and the leading ten covering 0.35% to 0.45%. The data were taken from a study of shared clonotypes between healthy human individuals. Notes on the study in general: Specimens sampled were limited to blood, with tissue repertoires likely differing. Despite large depth, sorted-subset datasets appeared incompletely sequenced. Generally, naive subsets came out with larger estimated richness than memory subsets.

The chain couples TRBV7-2 to TRBJ1-5, with unresolved D. Sequencing was performed on naive CD4+ T cells from PBMCs. Documented subset: CD45RA+ positively selected. The source is a man aged 18-30 years in good health. Some clones in this sample may be carry-over from other donors' samples. CDR3 region: CASSLRGNQPQHF. In DNA form, the CDR3 reads TGTGCCAGCAGCCTAAGGGGCAATCAGCCCCAGCATTTT.